Below, 6 T cell receptor beta chains from the same sample are listed, as sequenced in a study of blood T cell repertoires in COVID-19. TCRdb's table, derived via immunoSEQ multiplex PCR, lists solely in-frame clones and lacks some. Of around 100,000 clones listed, roughly 81% were seen once; the top ten hold 2.1%. Source material: peripheral blood. All receptors come from a human donor in a cohort sampled during active COVID-19.

The genes are TRBV28 and TRBJ1-5; D possibly corresponds to TRBD1 (6 bases). The CDR3 runs to 15 residues. V shed 7 bases and J shed 7 bases, with 20 bases lying between them. In germline, CDR1 is MDHEN, CDR2 SYDVKM. The CDR3 reads CASNWGQGWGQPQHF. CDR3 nucleotides: TGTGCCAGCAACTGGGGCCAGGGGTGGGGCCAGCCCCAGCATTTT. The complete variable domain, with remaining parts taken from reference TRBV28 and TRBJ1-5, reads DVKVTQSSRYLVKRTGEKVFLECVQDMDHENMFWYRQDPGLGLRLIYFSYDVKMKEKGDIPEGYSVSREKKERFSLILESASTNQTSMYLCASNWGQGWGQPQHFGDGTRLSIL.

This chain joins TRBV19 and TRBJ2-3, with 10 bases fitting TRBD1. Germline loops: CDR1 LNHDA, CDR2 SQIVND (reference sequence). The CDR3 is made up of 14 amino acids. J gave up 5 bases and V 6 bases, and 5 bases lay outside the gene matches. CDR3 DNA sequence: TGTGCCAGTAGCCCCGGACAGGGGGGAGATACGCAGTATTTT. This translates into CASSPGQGGDTQYF.

The rearrangement uses TRBV28 and TRBJ1-1; maybe TRBD1 (5 bases). Germline CDR1 and CDR2: MDHEN and SYDVKM. The V gene lost 2 bases and the J gene lost 0 bases, with 10 bases spanning the gap. This CDR3 contains 15 residues. The CDR3 reads CASSLSLGVNTEAFF. The CDR3 nucleotides read TGTGCCAGCAGTTTAAGTTTAGGGGTGAACACTGAAGCTTTCTTT.

The V and J genes are TRBV29-1 and TRBJ1-1, with D uncertain. The germline gives CDR1 SQVTM, CDR2 ANQGSEA. V was shortened by 5 bases and J by 5 bases, with 15 bases between the two germline ends. The CDR3 has 13 amino acids. The CDR3 DNA follows: TGCAGCGTTCAGGAGGGAGCGTGGACTGAAGCTTTCTTT. It translates to CSVQEGAWTEAFF.

This chain joins TRBV18 and TRBJ1-5; 8 nucleotides align to TRBD1. The CDR3 is made up of 14 amino acids. J gave up 7 bases and V 3 bases, and 5 bases lay outside the gene matches. Germline CDR1 KGHSH, CDR2 LQKENI. The CDR3 spells CASSPDRGHQPQHF. CDR3 bases: TGTGCCAGCTCACCCGACAGGGGCCACCAGCCCCAGCATTTT. Looking up the rest from reference TRBV18 and TRBJ1-5 gives the full variable domain: NAGVMQNPRHLVRRRGQEARLRCSPMKGHSHVYWYRQLPEEGLKFMVYLQKENIIDESGMPKERFSAEFPKEGPSILRIQQVVRGDSAAYFCASSPDRGHQPQHFGDGTRLSIL.

V and J are TRBV6-5 and TRBJ2-3, with 10 bases that match TRBD2. V lost 8 bases to trimming and J lost 5 bases; unmatched junction nucleotides: 4. Germline V gene data show CDR1 as MNHEY and CDR2 as SVGAGI. The CDR3 spans 13 residues. The CDR3 loop is CASPGLAKDTQYF. The DNA of the CDR3 is TGTGCCAGCCCGGGACTAGCGAAAGATACGCAGTATTTT.